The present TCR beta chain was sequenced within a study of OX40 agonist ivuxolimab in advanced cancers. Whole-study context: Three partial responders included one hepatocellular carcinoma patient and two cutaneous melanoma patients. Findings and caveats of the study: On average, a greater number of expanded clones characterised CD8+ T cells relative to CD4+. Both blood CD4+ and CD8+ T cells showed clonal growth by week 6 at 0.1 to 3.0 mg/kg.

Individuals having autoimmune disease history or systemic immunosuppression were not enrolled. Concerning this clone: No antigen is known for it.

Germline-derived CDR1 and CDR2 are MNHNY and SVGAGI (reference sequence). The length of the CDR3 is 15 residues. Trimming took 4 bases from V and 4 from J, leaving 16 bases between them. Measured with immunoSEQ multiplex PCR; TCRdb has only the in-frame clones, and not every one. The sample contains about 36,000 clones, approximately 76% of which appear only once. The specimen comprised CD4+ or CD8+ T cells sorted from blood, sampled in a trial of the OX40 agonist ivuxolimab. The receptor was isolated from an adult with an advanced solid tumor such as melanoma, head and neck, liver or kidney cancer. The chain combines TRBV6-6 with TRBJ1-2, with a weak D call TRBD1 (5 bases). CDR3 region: CASSSQPPTVYGYTF. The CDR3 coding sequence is TGTGCCAGCAGTTCCCAACCCCCGACAGTCTATGGCTACACCTTC.